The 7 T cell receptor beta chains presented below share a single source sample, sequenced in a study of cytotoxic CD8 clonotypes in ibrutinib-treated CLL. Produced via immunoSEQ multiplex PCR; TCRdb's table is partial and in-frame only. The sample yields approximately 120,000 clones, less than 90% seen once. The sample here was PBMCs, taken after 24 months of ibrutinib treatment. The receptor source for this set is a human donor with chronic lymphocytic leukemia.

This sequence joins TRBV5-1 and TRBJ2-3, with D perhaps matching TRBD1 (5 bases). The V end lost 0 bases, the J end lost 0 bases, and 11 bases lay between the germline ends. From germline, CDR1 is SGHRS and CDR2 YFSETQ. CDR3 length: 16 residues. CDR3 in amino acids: CASSLAPRVSTDTQYF. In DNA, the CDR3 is TGCGCCAGCAGCTTGGCCCCCAGGGTTAGCACAGATACGCAGTATTTT.

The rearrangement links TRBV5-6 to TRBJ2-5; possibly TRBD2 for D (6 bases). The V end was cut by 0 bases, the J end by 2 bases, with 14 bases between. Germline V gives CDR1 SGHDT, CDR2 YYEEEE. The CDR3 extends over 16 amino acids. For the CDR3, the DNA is TGTGCCAGCAGCTTGGTAGCGGACATTGATCAAGAGACCCAGTACTTC. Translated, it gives CASSLVADIDQETQYF.

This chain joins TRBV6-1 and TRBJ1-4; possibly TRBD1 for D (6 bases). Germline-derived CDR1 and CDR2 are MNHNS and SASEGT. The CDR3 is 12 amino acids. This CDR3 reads CATTGYNEKLFF. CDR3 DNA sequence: TGTGCGACGACAGGCTACAATGAAAAACTGTTTTTT.

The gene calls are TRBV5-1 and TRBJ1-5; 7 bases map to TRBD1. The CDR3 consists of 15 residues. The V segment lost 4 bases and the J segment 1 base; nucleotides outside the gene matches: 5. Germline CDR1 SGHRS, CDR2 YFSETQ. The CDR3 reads CASSPAGGSNQPQHF. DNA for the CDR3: TGCGCCAGCAGCCCGGCAGGGGGAAGCAATCAGCCCCAGCATTTT.

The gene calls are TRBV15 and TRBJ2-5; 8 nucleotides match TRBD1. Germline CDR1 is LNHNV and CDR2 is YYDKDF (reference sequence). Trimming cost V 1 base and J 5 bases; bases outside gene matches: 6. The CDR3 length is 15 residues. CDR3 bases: TGTGCCACCAGCAGAGGGGGTGACAGGGGCGAGACCCAGTACTTC. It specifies CATSRGGDRGETQYF.

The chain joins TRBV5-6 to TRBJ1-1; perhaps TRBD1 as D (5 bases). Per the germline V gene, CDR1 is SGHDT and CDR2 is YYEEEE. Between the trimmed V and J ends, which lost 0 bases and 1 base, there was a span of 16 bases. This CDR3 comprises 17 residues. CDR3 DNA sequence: TGTGCCAGCAGCTTGGCCGGGGCATCTGCTAGGAACACTGAAGCTTTCTTT. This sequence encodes CASSLAGASARNTEAFF.

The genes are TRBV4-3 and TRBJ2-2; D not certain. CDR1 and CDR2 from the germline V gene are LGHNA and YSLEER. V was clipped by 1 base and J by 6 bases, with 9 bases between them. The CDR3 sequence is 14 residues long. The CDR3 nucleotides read TGCGCCAGCAGCCAAGGTTTTGGTTCCGGGGAGCTGTTTTTT. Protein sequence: CASSQGFGSGELFF.